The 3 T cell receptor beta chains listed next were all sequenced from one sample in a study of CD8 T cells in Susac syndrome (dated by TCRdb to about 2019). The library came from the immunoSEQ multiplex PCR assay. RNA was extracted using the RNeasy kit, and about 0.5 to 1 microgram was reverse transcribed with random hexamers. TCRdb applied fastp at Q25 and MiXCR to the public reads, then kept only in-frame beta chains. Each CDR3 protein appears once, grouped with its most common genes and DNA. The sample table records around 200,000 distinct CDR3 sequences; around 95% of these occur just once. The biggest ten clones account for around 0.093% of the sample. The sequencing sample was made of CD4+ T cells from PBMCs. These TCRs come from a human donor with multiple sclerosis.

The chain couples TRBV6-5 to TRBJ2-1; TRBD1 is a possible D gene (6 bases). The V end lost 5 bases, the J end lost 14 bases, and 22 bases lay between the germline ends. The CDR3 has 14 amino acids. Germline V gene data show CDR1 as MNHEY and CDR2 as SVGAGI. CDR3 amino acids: CASSPQVHRAKKFF. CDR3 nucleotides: TGTGCCAGCAGTCCTCAAGTCCACAGGGCCAAGAAGTTCTTC.

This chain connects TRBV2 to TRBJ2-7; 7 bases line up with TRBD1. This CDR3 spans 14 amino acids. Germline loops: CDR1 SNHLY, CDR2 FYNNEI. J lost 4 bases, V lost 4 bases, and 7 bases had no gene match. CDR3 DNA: TGTGCCAGCAGTGCCGAGACAGGGAAGTACGAGCAGTACTTC. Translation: CASSAETGKYEQYF. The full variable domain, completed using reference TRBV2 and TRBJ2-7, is EPEVTQTPSHQVTQMGQEVILRCVPISNHLYFYWYRQILGQKVEFLVSFYNNEISEKSEIFDDQFSVERPDGSNFTLKIRSTKLEDSAMYFCASSAETGKYEQYFGPGTRLTVT.

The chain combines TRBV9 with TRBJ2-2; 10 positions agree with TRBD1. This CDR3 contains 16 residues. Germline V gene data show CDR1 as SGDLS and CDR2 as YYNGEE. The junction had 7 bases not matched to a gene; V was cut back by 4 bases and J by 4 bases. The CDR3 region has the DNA TGTGCCAGCAGCAGTCGACAGGGGGCACGCACCGGGGAGCTGTTTTTT. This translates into CASSSRQGARTGELFF.